This entry lists 17 T cell receptor beta chains sequenced from one sample in a study of CD8+CD57+ T cells in acquired aplastic anemia. Genomic DNA acted as the template from which TCR beta VDJ combination and CDR3 sequence profiling were carried out. TCRdb fed the reads into MiXCR, producing one record per CDR3 protein. The sample holds hundreds of thousands of distinct CDR3 sequences, under 80% seen once. Sequenced sample: sorted CD4+, CD8+, or CD8+CD57+ T cells (not recorded which) from PBMCs. These receptors all come from a human donor in good health, serving as a control.

This clonotype was counted only a few times. The genes are TRBV2 and TRBJ1-6; the D gene is possibly TRBD1 (5 bases). Germline V CDR1 and CDR2: SNHLY, FYNNEI. This CDR3 is built from 14 residues. The V end was cut by 1 base, the J end by 7 bases, with 8 bases between. CDR3 sequence: CASSEGRGNSPLHF. CDR3 nucleotide sequence: TGTGCCAGCAGTGAAGGTCGGGGGAATTCACCCCTCCACTTT.

The rearrangement links TRBV20-1 to TRBJ2-7; perhaps TRBD1 as D (7 bases). This CDR3 comprises 15 residues. Germline-derived CDR1 and CDR2 are DFQATT and SNEGSKA (reference sequence). CDR3 nucleotides: TGCAGCCATCGGGGGACAGTGGGTTCAGCCTACGAGCAGTACTTC. It specifies CSHRGTVGSAYEQYF.

This clonotype was seen ten or more times. Here the CDR3 reads CASSVTDTQYF. In DNA form, the CDR3 reads TGCGCCAGCAGCGTCACAGATACGCAGTATTTT. The rearrangement uses TRBV5-1 and TRBJ2-3; D is unclear. The CDR3 covers 11 residues. Deletions cut 4 bases from V and 2 bases from J, with 2 bases between. CDR1 and CDR2 (germline): SGHRS, YFSETQ.

V and J are TRBV24-1 and TRBJ1-5; 8 positions match TRBD1. CDR1 is KGHDR and CDR2 is SFDVKD in the germline V gene. The V and J ends lost 3 bases and 6 bases, in that order; junction bases with no gene match: 12. The CDR3 sequence is 17 residues long. The CDR3 loop reads CATSDTGPGGVSQPQHF. CDR3 nucleotides: TGTGCCACCAGTGATACAGGGCCAGGGGGCGTTAGTCAGCCCCAGCATTTT.

In this sample, this clonotype turned up a few times. The chain links TRBV12-3 or TRBV12-4 to TRBJ2-7, with 7 bases identical to TRBD1. The V and J ends lost 4 bases and 5 bases, in that order; junction bases with no gene match: 8. The CDR3 length is 14 residues. The CDR3 region is CASSSTGEYDEQYF. In DNA form, the CDR3 reads TGTGCCAGCAGTTCTACAGGGGAATACGACGAGCAGTACTTC.

A remark on this clonotype: Sequence at one end of the junction differs from germline and may be a read error. This chain uses TRBV10-3 with TRBJ1-3, with a weak D call TRBD1 (6 bases). This CDR3 spans 14 amino acids. From germline, CDR1 is ENHRY and CDR2 SYGVKD. The CDR3 spells CAISEPDGGNANTF. CDR3 nucleotide sequence: TGTGCCATCAGTGAGCCCGACGGGGGCAATGCCAACACCTTT.

Concerning this clonotype: At one end, the junction sequence differs from germline, possibly due to a read error. V is TRBV7-2 and J is TRBJ1-2, with D tentatively TRBD1 (6 bases). The length of the CDR3 is 15 residues. Germline CDR1 is SGHTA and CDR2 is FQGNSA. The DNA for the CDR3 is TGCGCCAGCAGCCTAGAAATACAGGGTAGATATGGCTACACCTTC. Translating it yields CASSLEIQGRYGYTF.

This clonotype was picked up many times. The chain is built from TRBV20-1 and TRBJ2-7, with D tentatively TRBD1 or TRBD2 (7 bases each). The CDR3 loop spans 14 amino acids. Germline V gives CDR1 DFQATT, CDR2 SNEGSKA (reference sequence). The ends were cut back, 5 bases at V and 6 bases at J, with 20 bases in the middle. The CDR3 sequence: CSAPPAREGAEQYF. In DNA form, the CDR3 reads TGCAGTGCTCCCCCGGCCAGGGAGGGGGCCGAGCAGTACTTC.

Notes on this clonotype: Germline and junction disagree at one end, which may indicate a read error. This chain joins TRBV5-1 and TRBJ1-1, with no clear D. The V gene's germline CDR1 is SGHRS and CDR2 YFSETQ. The CDR3 sequence is 13 residues long. This CDR3 reads CASSLKVRTGAFF. CDR3 sequence (DNA): TGCGCCAGCAGCTTAAAGGTGCGGACTGGAGCTTTCTTT. The entire variable domain, with the rest obtained from reference TRBV5-1 and TRBJ1-1, is as follows: KAGVTQTPRYLIKTRGQQVTLSCSPISGHRSVSWYQQTPGQGLQFLFEYFSETQRNKGNFPGRFSGRQFSNSRSEMNVSTLELGDSALYLCASSLKVRTGAFFGQGTRLTVV.

The chain employs TRBV11-2 and TRBJ2-7, with D maybe TRBD1 (5 bases). The CDR3 is made up of 13 amino acids. Looked up from germline, CDR1 is SGHAT and CDR2 is FQNNGV. V dropped 7 bases and J dropped 3 bases, with 13 bases sitting between them. The CDR3 bases are TGTGCCAGCAACGTTCAGGGATACTACGAGCAGTACTTC. It codes for CASNVQGYYEQYF.

To note about this clonotype: The junction differs from germline at one of its ends, possibly a read error. This chain connects TRBV7-8 to TRBJ2-5; either TRBD1 or TRBD2 may supply D (6 bases each). The CDR3 is 17 residues long. The germline V gene has CDR1 SGHVS and CDR2 FQNEAQ. CDR3 DNA: TGTGCCACCAGCACATTAGCCCGGGACACGAGACTAGAGATCCAGTACTTC. Its translation: CATSTLARDTRLEIQYF.

The sample holds one count of this clonotype. An end of the junction does not agree with germline; a read error may underlie this. The chain is built from TRBV5-1 and TRBJ1-1; D is undetermined. This CDR3 contains 13 residues. Germline values: CDR1 SGHRS, CDR2 YFSETQ. The CDR3, as DNA: TGTGCCAGCAGCTTAACGCCCCAGAACACAGCTTTCTTT. This translates into CASSLTPQNTAFF.

This clonotype was recorded many times. The chain carries TRBV6-6 and TRBJ2-7, with TRBD2 matching over 8 bases. Germline CDR1 reads MNHNY; CDR2 reads SVGAGI (reference sequence). The junction had 14 bases not matched to a gene; V was cut back by 5 bases and J by 2 bases. The CDR3 sequence is 17 residues long. For the CDR3, the DNA is TGTGCCAGCAGTGATGACGAGACTAGCGCAAGAACCTACGAGCAGTACTTC. Its translation: CASSDDETSARTYEQYF.

In regard to this clonotype: At one end, the junction sequence differs from germline, possibly due to a read error. This chain uses TRBV29-1 with TRBJ2-7; no clear D. The CDR3 runs to 12 residues. Per the germline V gene, CDR1 is SQVTM and CDR2 is ANQGSEA. The CDR3 sequence is CSVEGAGYERYF. CDR3 DNA sequence: TGCAGCGTTGAAGGGGCAGGCTACGAGCGGTACTTC.

Concerning this clonotype: At one end the junction does not follow the germline gene, possibly because of a read error. The chain links TRBV2 to TRBJ2-1; a weak D match, TRBD1 (6 bases). CDR1 and CDR2 (germline): SNHLY, FYNNEI. The CDR3 contains 14 residues. Written as DNA, the CDR3 is TGTGCCAGCAGCTTTCAGGGGCGCGTAGGGCAGCACTTCTTC. Translation gives CASSFQGRVGQHFF.

There are many counts of this clonotype. This chain links TRBV12-3 or TRBV12-4 with TRBJ1-4; no definite D call. Trimming left V 0 bases short and J 8 bases short, with 7 bases between. CDR3 size: 13 residues. CDR3 sequence: CASSLAVREKLFF. For the CDR3, the DNA is TGTGCCAGCAGTTTAGCTGTCAGGGAAAAACTGTTTTTT.

The rearrangement joins TRBV5-1 to TRBJ1-4, with D uncertain. V was trimmed by 2 bases and J by 8 bases, leaving 19 bases between them. There are 16 residues in the CDR3. The germline CDR1 and CDR2 sequences are SGHRS and YFSETQ. The CDR3 DNA follows: TGCGCCAGCAGCTTCCTTTCGGCCTATGGCGTAGAAAAACTGTTTTTT. Protein: CASSFLSAYGVEKLFF. The variable domain in full, with the rest retrieved from reference TRBV5-1 and TRBJ1-4, is KAGVTQTPRYLIKTRGQQVTLSCSPISGHRSVSWYQQTPGQGLQFLFEYFSETQRNKGNFPGRFSGRQFSNSRSEMNVSTLELGDSALYLCASSFLSAYGVEKLFFGSGTQLSVL.